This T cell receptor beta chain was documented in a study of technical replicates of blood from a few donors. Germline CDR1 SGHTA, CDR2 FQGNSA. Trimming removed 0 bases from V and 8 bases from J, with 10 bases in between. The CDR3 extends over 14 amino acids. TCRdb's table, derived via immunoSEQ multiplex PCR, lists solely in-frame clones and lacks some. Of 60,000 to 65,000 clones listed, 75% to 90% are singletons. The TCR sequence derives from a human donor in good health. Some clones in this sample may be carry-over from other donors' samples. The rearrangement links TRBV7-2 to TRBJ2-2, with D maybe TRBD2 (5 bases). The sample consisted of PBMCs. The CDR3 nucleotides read TGTGCCAGCAGCTTAGCGGGAGTCGGTGGGGAGCTGTTTTTT. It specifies CASSLAGVGGELFF.